The rows below give T cell receptor beta chains drawn from one sample of a study of cytomegalovirus exposure and HLA in healthy donors. Sequencing was performed with immunoSEQ multiplex PCR; in TCRdb, only in-frame clones are kept and a portion is missing. The sample carries about 180,000 clones, 75% to 90% recorded once. Sample: PBMCs. These receptor sequences come from a girl aged 10-17 years in good health and CMV-seropositive. Both conserved end residues are part of each CDR3. A D gene is named only where the DNA matches it firmly. Part of the rows lack a size; the others show once, few, many or a class for expanded clones.

-	15	TRBV10-3	TRBD2	TRBJ2-1	TGTGCCATTAGGACTAGCGGGATGGGTGACAATGAGCAGTTCTTC	CAIRTSGMGDNEQFF
-	15	TRBV30	TRBD2	TRBJ2-4	TGTGCCTGGAGTGTACTAGCGGGAGCCAAAAACATTCAGTACTTC	CAWSVLAGAKNIQYF
-	14	TRBV7-9	-	TRBJ1-3	TGTGCCAGCAGCTCCACAGGCCGCGGAAACACCATATATTTT	CASSSTGRGNTIYF
-	14	TRBV7-9	TRBD1	TRBJ1-2	TGTGCCAGCAGCTTAGTATTTGGGACAGAAGGCTACACCTTC	CASSLVFGTEGYTF
once	13	TRBV5-6	-	TRBJ2-1	TGTGCCAGCAGCTTCCTAGCGCTCAATGAGCAGTTCTTC	CASSFLALNEQFF
-	15	TRBV2	-	TRBJ2-7	TGTGCCAGCAGTGAAGCGGGACTGGGATCCTACGAGCAGTACTTC	CASSEAGLGSYEQYF
-	19	TRBV5-6	TRBD2	TRBJ2-1	TGTGCCAGCAGCTTGCCCGTTTGGAGCGGGAGGGCCACCTACAATGAGCAGTTCTTC	CASSLPVWSGRATYNEQFF
-	9	TRBV10-2	-	TRBJ2-5	TGCGCCACCGGGGAGACCCAGTACTTC	CATGETQYF
-	16	TRBV7-9	-	TRBJ1-1	TGTGCCAGCAGCGCCCGGACCCAGGGCGTGAACACTGAAGCTTTCTTT	CASSARTQGVNTEAFF
-	17	TRBV13	TRBD2	TRBJ2-3	TGTGCCAGCAGCTCCCCCGGACTAGCGGGAGGGCGGGATACGCAGTATTTT	CASSSPGLAGGRDTQYF
-	17	TRBV7-3	-	TRBJ2-1	TGTGCCAGCAGCTTAAGAGGTTCCAGCGGAAGCTACAATGAGCAGTTCTTC	CASSLRGSSGSYNEQFF
-	15	TRBV5-4	TRBD2	TRBJ2-1	TGTGCCAGCAGCCCGCCGACTAGCGATATGGAGGAGCAGTTCTTC	CASSPPTSDMEEQFF
-	15	TRBV19	-	TRBJ2-1	TGTGCCAGTAGTATAGATCGTGGCTTCTTCACTGAGCAGTTCTTC	CASSIDRGFFTEQFF